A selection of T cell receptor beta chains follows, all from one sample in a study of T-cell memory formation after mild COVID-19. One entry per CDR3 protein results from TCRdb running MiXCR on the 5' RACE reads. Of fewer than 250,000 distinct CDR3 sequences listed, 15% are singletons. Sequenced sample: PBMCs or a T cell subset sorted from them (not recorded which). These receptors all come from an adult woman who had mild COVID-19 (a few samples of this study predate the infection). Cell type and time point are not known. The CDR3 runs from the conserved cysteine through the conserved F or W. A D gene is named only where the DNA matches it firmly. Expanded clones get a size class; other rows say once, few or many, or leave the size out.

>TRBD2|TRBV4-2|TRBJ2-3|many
CASSQGLAGGPADTQYF
TGTGCCAGCAGCCAGGGACTAGCGGGAGGGCCGGCAGATACGCAGTATTTT
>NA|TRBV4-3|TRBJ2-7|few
CASSQDSTPRYEQYF
TGCGCCAGCAGCCAAGATTCTACTCCCCGCTACGAGCAGTACTTC
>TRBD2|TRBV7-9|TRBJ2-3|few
CASSLGGDYTDTQYF
TGTGCCAGCAGCTTAGGGGGGGACTACACAGATACGCAGTATTTT
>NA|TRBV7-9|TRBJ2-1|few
CASSMGSGRQFF
TGTGCCAGCAGCATGGGTTCCGGGAGGCAGTTCTTC
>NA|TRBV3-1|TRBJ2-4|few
CASSQEGSGLPLDF
TGTGCCAGCAGCCAAGAAGGTAGCGGACTCCCACTGGACTTC
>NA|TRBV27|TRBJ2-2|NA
CASSLLATGELFF
TGTGCCAGCAGTTTACTGGCAACCGGGGAGCTGTTTTTT
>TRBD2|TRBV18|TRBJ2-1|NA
CASSPRTSEYNEQFF
TGTGCCAGCTCACCTAGGACTAGTGAGTACAATGAGCAGTTCTTC
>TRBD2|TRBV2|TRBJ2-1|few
CASRQTGTKSEQFF
TGTGCCAGCAGACAGACCGGGACTAAGTCTGAGCAGTTCTTC
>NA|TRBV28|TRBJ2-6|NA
CASSFGSSGANVLTF
TGTGCCAGCAGTTTCGGTAGCTCTGGGGCCAACGTCCTGACTTTC
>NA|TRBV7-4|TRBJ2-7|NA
CASSLDVKIYEQYF
TGTGCCAGCAGCTTAGACGTTAAGATCTACGAGCAGTACTTC
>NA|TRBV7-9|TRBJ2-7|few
CASSLRQGTYEQYF
TGTGCCAGCAGCTTGAGGCAGGGGACCTACGAGCAGTACTTC
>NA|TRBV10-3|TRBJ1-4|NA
CAISDPQTVNEKLFF
TGTGCCATCAGTGACCCCCAGACAGTTAATGAAAAACTGTTTTTT
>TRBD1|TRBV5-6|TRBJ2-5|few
CASRPIDRAETQYF
TGTGCCAGCAGACCTATCGACAGGGCAGAGACCCAGTACTTC
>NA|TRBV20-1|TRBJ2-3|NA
CSAPQNAGSSDTQYF
TGCAGTGCTCCGCAAAACGCGGGGTCCTCAGATACGCAGTATTTT
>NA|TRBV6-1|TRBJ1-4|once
CASSDRGRNEKLFF
TGTGCCAGCAGTGATCGGGGAAGGAATGAAAAACTGTTTTTT
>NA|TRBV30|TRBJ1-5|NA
CAWSNQGNQPQHF
TGTGCCTGGAGTAACCAGGGGAATCAGCCCCAGCATTTT
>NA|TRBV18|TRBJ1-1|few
CASSPGSGMNTEAFF
TGTGCCAGCTCACCAGGGAGCGGTATGAACACTGAAGCTTTCTTT
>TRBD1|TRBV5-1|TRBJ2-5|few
CASSLRAGGAETQYF
TGCGCCAGCAGCTTAAGGGCAGGGGGCGCGGAGACCCAGTACTTC
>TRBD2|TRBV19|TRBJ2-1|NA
CASSIAGLAWPFF
TGTGCCAGTAGTATTGCGGGACTAGCTTGGCCGTTCTTC
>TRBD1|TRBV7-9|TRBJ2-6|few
CASSSPFGQGMGANVLTF
TGTGCCAGCAGCTCCCCCTTCGGACAGGGAATGGGGGCCAACGTCCTGACTTTC
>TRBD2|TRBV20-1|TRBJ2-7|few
CSARVVAGGPGGEQYF
TGCAGTGCTAGAGTCGTAGCGGGAGGGCCCGGAGGGGAGCAGTACTTC
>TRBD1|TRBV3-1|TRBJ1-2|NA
CASSQERTRGPGIGYTF
TGTGCCAGCAGCCAAGAGAGAACCAGGGGGCCGGGAATCGGCTACACCTTC
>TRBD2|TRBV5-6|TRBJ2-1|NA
CASSSLGLAGVSYNEQFF
TGTGCCAGCAGCTCCCTTGGACTAGCGGGGGTTTCCTACAATGAGCAGTTCTTC
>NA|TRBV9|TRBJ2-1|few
CASSPGAEQFF
TGTGCCAGCAGCCCAGGGGCTGAGCAGTTCTTC
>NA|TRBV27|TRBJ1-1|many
CASSFSGRGTEAFF
TGTGCCAGCTCTTTCTCGGGGCGGGGGACTGAAGCTTTCTTT
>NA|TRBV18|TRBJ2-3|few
CASSPNTGSDTQYF
TGTGCCAGCTCACCTAATACAGGGTCAGATACGCAGTATTTT
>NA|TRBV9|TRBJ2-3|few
CASSVDGSTDTQYF
TGTGCCAGCAGCGTAGATGGTAGCACAGATACGCAGTATTTT
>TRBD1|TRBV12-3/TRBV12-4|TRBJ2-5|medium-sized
CASSLADRKETQYF
TGTGCCAGCAGTTTAGCGGACAGGAAAGAGACCCAGTACTTC
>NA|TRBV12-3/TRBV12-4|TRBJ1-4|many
CASSFKFGEKLFF
TGTGCCAGCAGTTTTAAGTTCGGCGAAAAACTGTTTTTT
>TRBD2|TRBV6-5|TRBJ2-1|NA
CASSYSLAGVFEQFF
TGTGCCAGCAGTTACTCACTAGCGGGAGTATTTGAGCAGTTCTTC
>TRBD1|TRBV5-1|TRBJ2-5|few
CASSWTGRQETQYF
TGCGCCAGCAGCTGGACAGGCCGACAAGAGACCCAGTACTTC
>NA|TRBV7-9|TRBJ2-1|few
CASSYGRGIEQFF
TGTGCCAGCAGCTATGGAAGAGGAATTGAGCAGTTCTTC
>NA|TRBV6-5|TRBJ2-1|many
CASSYESSYNEQFF
TGTGCCAGCAGTTACGAGAGCTCCTACAATGAGCAGTTCTTC
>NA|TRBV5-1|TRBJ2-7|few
CASSLGQPPYEQYF
TGCGCCAGCAGCCTAGGACAGCCACCCTACGAGCAGTACTTC
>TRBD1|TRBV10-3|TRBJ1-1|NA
CAIRGQGGTEAFF
TGTGCCATCAGAGGACAGGGCGGCACTGAAGCTTTCTTT
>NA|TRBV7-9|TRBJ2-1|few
CASRRVQTGNNEQFF
TGTGCCAGCAGACGCGTTCAGACAGGCAACAATGAGCAGTTCTTC
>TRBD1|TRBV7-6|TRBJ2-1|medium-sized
CASSVGQVSYNEQFF
TGTGCCAGCAGCGTGGGACAGGTCTCCTACAATGAGCAGTTCTTC
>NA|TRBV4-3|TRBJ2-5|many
CASSQDRGRQETQYF
TGCGCCAGCAGCCAAGATAGAGGGAGGCAAGAGACCCAGTACTTC
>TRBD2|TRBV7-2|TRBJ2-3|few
CASSLHSASGAISTDTQYF
TGTGCCAGCAGCTTACACTCGGCTAGCGGGGCTATTAGCACAGATACGCAGTATTTT
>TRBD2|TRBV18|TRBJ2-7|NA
CASSAGTSGVEQYF
TGTGCCAGCTCCGCAGGGACTAGCGGGGTCGAGCAGTACTTC
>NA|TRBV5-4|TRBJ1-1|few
CASSFSRQLNTEAFF
TGTGCCAGCAGCTTTTCAAGGCAGTTGAACACTGAAGCTTTCTTT
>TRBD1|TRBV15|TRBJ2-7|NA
CATSDLGQGMGEQYF
TGTGCCACCAGCGACCTCGGACAGGGGATGGGAGAGCAGTACTTC
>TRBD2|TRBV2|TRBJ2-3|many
CASSPERGVSDTQYF
TGTGCCAGCAGTCCGGAGCGGGGGGTATCAGATACGCAGTATTTT
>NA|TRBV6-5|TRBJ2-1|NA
CASSPFGTRDNEQFF
TGTGCCAGCAGCCCCTTCGGGACCAGGGACAATGAGCAGTTCTTC
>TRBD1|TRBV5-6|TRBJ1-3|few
CASSLRDRRNTIYF
TGTGCCAGCAGCTTGCGGGACAGGAGGAACACCATATATTTT
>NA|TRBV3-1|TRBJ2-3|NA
CASSHPPADTQYF
TGTGCCAGCAGTCATCCACCTGCAGATACGCAGTATTTT
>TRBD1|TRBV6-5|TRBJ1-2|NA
CASSWTGGYGYTF
TGTGCCAGCAGTTGGACAGGGGGATATGGCTACACCTTC
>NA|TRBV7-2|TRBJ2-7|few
CASLGKDYEQYF
TGTGCCAGCCTTGGGAAGGACTACGAGCAGTACTTC
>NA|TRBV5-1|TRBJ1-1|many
CASSLDPNTEAFF
TGCGCCAGCAGCTTGGACCCGAACACTGAAGCTTTCTTT
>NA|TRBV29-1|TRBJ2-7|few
CSVLGTPREQYF
TGCAGCGTGCTCGGGACTCCTAGGGAGCAGTACTTC
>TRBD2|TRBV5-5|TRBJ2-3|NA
CASSLFVGGTPDTQYF
TGTGCCAGCAGCTTGTTTGTGGGGGGGACGCCAGATACGCAGTATTTT
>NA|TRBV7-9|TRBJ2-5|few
CASSQTGEAQYF
TGTGCCAGCAGCCAAACTGGAGAGGCCCAGTACTTC
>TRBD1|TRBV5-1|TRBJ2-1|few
CASSPRPPGQGDNEQFF
TGCGCCAGCAGCCCGAGACCGCCGGGACAGGGGGACAATGAGCAGTTCTTC
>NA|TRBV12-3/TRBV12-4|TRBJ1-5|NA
CASSLRTYDPQHF
TGTGCCAGCAGTTTAAGGACTTATGACCCCCAGCATTTT
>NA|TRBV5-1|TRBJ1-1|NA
CASSSADREVAFF
TGCGCCAGCAGCTCGGCTGACAGAGAGGTCGCTTTCTTT
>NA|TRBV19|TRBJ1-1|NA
CASSMVWPGGTEAFF
TGTGCCAGTAGTATGGTCTGGCCGGGAGGCACTGAAGCTTTCTTT
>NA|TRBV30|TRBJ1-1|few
CAWGRGGNTEAFF
TGTGCCTGGGGACGGGGAGGGAACACTGAAGCTTTCTTT
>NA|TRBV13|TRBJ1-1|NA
CASSTRQNTEAFF
TGTGCCAGCAGCACTAGACAGAACACTGAAGCTTTCTTT
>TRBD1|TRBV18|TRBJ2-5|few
CASSGGQGIRQETQYF
TGTGCCAGCTCAGGCGGACAGGGAATAAGGCAAGAGACCCAGTACTTC
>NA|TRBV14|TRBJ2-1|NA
CASSQKPWAPDNEQFF
TGTGCCAGCAGCCAAAAACCCTGGGCCCCCGACAATGAGCAGTTCTTC